Each of the 27 T cell receptor beta chains below was sequenced from the same sample in a study of blood T cell repertoires in COVID-19. Profiling relied on immunoSEQ multiplex PCR, and the TCRdb table lists in-frame clones only, not all of them. This repertoire shows 52,000 or so clones, around 86% found once; its top ten account for 28%. The sequenced material came from peripheral blood. The receptor set was obtained from a human donor in a cohort sampled during active COVID-19.

This chain links TRBV6-4 with TRBJ2-3; 9 bases are shared with TRBD1. J was trimmed by 5 bases and V by 3 bases; bases with no gene match: 6. The germline V gene encodes CDR1 MRHNA and CDR2 SNTAGT. The CDR3 consists of 15 residues. CDR3 in DNA: TGTGCCAGCAGTGAGGTGGGACAGGGTGGAGATACGCAGTATTTT. Amino acid sequence: CASSEVGQGGDTQYF.

The genes are TRBV24-1 and TRBJ1-4, with D maybe TRBD1 (5 bases). The CDR3 is made up of 15 amino acids. V was pared by 8 bases and J by 0 bases, with 12 bases between. Germline V gene data show CDR1 as KGHDR and CDR2 as SFDVKD. The CDR3 spells CATNRGFTTNEKLFF. The CDR3 nucleotides are TGTGCCACCAATCGGGGGTTTACAACTAATGAAAAACTGTTTTTT.

This chain connects TRBV6-2 or TRBV6-3 to TRBJ2-3; 11 bases fit TRBD2. The CDR3 covers 16 residues. In germline, CDR1 is MNHEY, CDR2 SVGEGT. V lost 5 bases and J lost 5; bases outside the gene matches: 9. DNA of the CDR3: TGTGCCAGCAGTCATGGGGGGACTAGCGGTAAAGATACGCAGTATTTT. Protein product: CASSHGGTSGKDTQYF.

This sequence joins TRBV5-1 and TRBJ1-3, with a possible D match to TRBD1 (5 bases). CDR1 SGHRS and CDR2 YFSETQ come from the germline V gene. V dropped 4 bases and J dropped 4 bases, with 15 bases sitting between them. The CDR3 loop spans 15 amino acids. CDR3: CASSPGGVSGNTIYF. Here the CDR3 DNA reads TGCGCCAGCAGCCCTGGGGGGGTCTCGGGAAACACCATATATTTT.

The CDR3: CASSLQGAYTEAFF. The CDR3 bases are TGCGCCAGCAGCTTGCAGGGGGCATACACTGAAGCTTTCTTT. The rearrangement uses TRBV5-1 and TRBJ1-1; 8 nucleotides match TRBD1. The J segment lost 3 bases and the V segment lost 1 base, leaving 2 bases of the junction unmatched. The germline V gene encodes CDR1 SGHRS and CDR2 YFSETQ. CDR3 length: 14 amino acids.

The chain employs TRBV5-1 and TRBJ2-6; D gene ambiguous. This CDR3 is 13 amino acids long. Trimming left V 4 bases short and J 4 bases short, with 6 bases between. CDR1 is SGHRS, CDR2 YFSETQ, per germline. The CDR3 coding sequence is TGCGCCAGCAGCGAGGCAGGGGCCAACGTCCTGACTTTC. Translation: CASSEAGANVLTF.

This sequence joins TRBV7-6 and TRBJ2-7; 11 bases agree with TRBD1. The CDR3 covers 14 residues. J was trimmed by 9 bases and V by 5 bases; bases with no gene match: 9. Germline CDR1 SGHVS, CDR2 FNYEAQ. CDR3 region: CASSPRDRGNGQYF. The CDR3 DNA is TGTGCCAGCAGCCCCCGGGACAGGGGGAATGGGCAGTACTTC.

The CDR3 DNA reads as TGTGCCAGCTCACCACCGGTAGGGAGTGAGACCCAGTACTTC. This codes for CASSPPVGSETQYF. The rearrangement links TRBV18 to TRBJ2-5, with D maybe TRBD2 (5 bases). Germline V gene lookup returns CDR1 KGHSH and CDR2 LQKENI. V shed 0 bases and J shed 5 bases, with 10 bases lying between them. The CDR3 is made up of 14 amino acids.

J is TRBJ1-2 and V is TRBV3-1 (or the pseudogene TRBV3-2), with a tentative D call TRBD1 (5 bases). This CDR3 is built from 13 residues. Germline V CDR1 and CDR2: LGHDT, YNNKEL (reference sequence). The germline V and J ends were trimmed by 1 base and 8 bases, with 11 bases remaining between them. The CDR3 nucleotides read TGTGCCAGCAGCCAAGGGGGGAGGTGGGGCTACACCTTC. The encoded protein is CASSQGGRWGYTF.

This chain connects TRBV28 to TRBJ1-4; D call uncertain. V lost 2 bases to trimming and J lost 5 bases, with 9 bases between them. This CDR3 contains 14 residues. Germline CDR1 and CDR2: MDHEN and SYDVKM. CDR3 DNA: TGTGCCAGCAGTTTAAAGACATTCAATGAAAAACTGTTTTTT. Encoded protein: CASSLKTFNEKLFF. The full variable domain, with the rest looked up from reference TRBV28 and TRBJ1-4, is DVKVTQSSRYLVKRTGEKVFLECVQDMDHENMFWYRQDPGLGLRLIYFSYDVKMKEKGDIPEGYSVSREKKERFSLILESASTNQTSMYLCASSLKTFNEKLFFGSGTQLSVL.

The chain's CDR3 is CASSGGKLASTDTQYF. CDR3 coding DNA: TGTGCCAGCAGTGGGGGAAAACTAGCTAGCACAGATACGCAGTATTTT. The chain recombines TRBV27 with TRBJ2-3, with a weak D call TRBD2 (6 bases). Germline loops: CDR1 MNHEY, CDR2 SMNVEV (reference sequence). This CDR3 has 16 residues. V gave up 5 bases and J gave up 0 bases, with 15 bases separating them.

The chain combines TRBV19 with TRBJ1-1, with 7 bases aligning to TRBD1. This CDR3 is built from 15 residues. The V segment lost 1 base and the J segment 4 bases; nucleotides outside the gene matches: 6. Per germline, CDR1 LNHDA and CDR2 SQIVND (reference sequence). The CDR3 DNA sequence: TGTGCCAGTAGTATAGCCCAGGGGGTAGGCACTGAAGCTTTCTTT. It translates to CASSIAQGVGTEAFF.

The chain joins TRBV6-5 to TRBJ2-3, with 8 bases matching TRBD1. The CDR3 totals 15 residues. The V and J ends lost 5 bases and 4 bases, in that order; junction bases with no gene match: 8. Per germline, CDR1 MNHEY and CDR2 SVGAGI. The chain's CDR3 is CASSRVRGRADTQYF. CDR3 DNA sequence: TGTGCCAGCAGTAGAGTCAGGGGGCGAGCAGATACGCAGTATTTT.

This chain uses TRBV9 with TRBJ2-6; tentatively, D is TRBD2 (5 bases). This CDR3 contains 17 residues. Between the trimmed V and J ends, which lost 0 bases and 4 bases, there was a span of 14 bases. CDR1 and CDR2 (germline): SGDLS, YYNGEE. CDR3 nucleotides: TGTGCCAGCAGCGTAGCGGGGTCTCGATCGGGGGCCAACGTCCTGACTTTC. It codes for CASSVAGSRSGANVLTF.

The V call is TRBV5-4, the J call TRBJ2-5; 11 nucleotides agree with TRBD2. The V gene end was trimmed by 2 bases and the J gene end by 5 bases; junction bases not matched to a gene: 5. This CDR3 region has 15 residues. CDR1 is SGHNT and CDR2 is YYREEE in the germline V gene (reference sequence). In DNA, the CDR3 is TGTGCCAGCAGCTTTAGCGGGAGGGCCGGGGAGACCCAGTACTTC. This codes for CASSFSGRAGETQYF.

The chain recombines TRBV19 with TRBJ1-2; 11 positions agree with TRBD1. The CDR3 loop spans 15 amino acids. Germline lookup yields CDR1 LNHDA and CDR2 SQIVND (reference sequence). Germline trimming cut 6 bases from V and 4 bases from J; bases unmatched to any gene: 7. This chain's CDR3 is CASSPGDRGSYGYTF. CDR3 coding DNA: TGTGCCAGTAGCCCAGGGGACAGGGGGTCCTATGGCTACACCTTC.

CDR3 residues: CASSPGTGTTEAFF. The CDR3 DNA is TGTGCCAGCTCACCGGGGACAGGGACCACTGAAGCTTTCTTT. This sequence joins TRBV18 and TRBJ1-1, with TRBD1 identical over 9 bases. The CDR3 has 14 amino acids. Trimming took 3 bases from V and 4 from J; bases not matched to a gene: 3. Per the germline V gene, CDR1 is KGHSH and CDR2 is LQKENI. The complete variable domain, with remaining parts taken from reference TRBV18 and TRBJ1-1, reads NAGVMQNPRHLVRRRGQEARLRCSPMKGHSHVYWYRQLPEEGLKFMVYLQKENIIDESGMPKERFSAEFPKEGPSILRIQQVVRGDSAAYFCASSPGTGTTEAFFGQGTRLTVV.

The V and J genes are TRBV5-1 and TRBJ1-6, with D hard to call. Per germline, CDR1 SGHRS and CDR2 YFSETQ. The CDR3 sequence is 14 residues long. Between the trimmed V and J ends, which lost 2 bases and 5 bases, there was a span of 8 bases. The CDR3 DNA follows: TGCGCCAGCAGCTTCCTCCCGGATAATTCACCCCTCCACTTT. Translation gives CASSFLPDNSPLHF.

CDR3 sequence (DNA): TGTGCCAGCAGCATGGACAGTAAGAATGAAAAACTGTTTTTT. Translated, it gives CASSMDSKNEKLFF. The genes are TRBV11-1 and TRBJ1-4, with D perhaps matching TRBD1 (6 bases). Germline loops: CDR1 SGHAT, CDR2 FQDESV (reference sequence). CDR3 length: 14 residues. The V and J ends lost 5 bases and 5 bases respectively, with 12 bases between them.

In this sample, this clone turned up a few times. The J gene is TRBJ1-5, the V gene TRBV6-2 or TRBV6-3; D unresolved. V was trimmed by 5 bases and J by 7 bases, leaving 9 bases between them. Germline V gene lookup returns CDR1 MNHEY and CDR2 SVGEGT. The CDR3 contains 12 residues. The CDR3 is CASSPREQPQHF. The CDR3 coding sequence is TGTGCCAGCAGTCCCCGCGAGCAGCCCCAGCATTTT.

This chain connects TRBV2 to TRBJ2-5; D not resolved. CDR1 and CDR2 from the germline V gene are SNHLY and FYNNEI. The V and J ends lost 5 bases and 3 bases respectively, with 4 bases between them. The CDR3 runs to 11 residues. CDR3 coding DNA: TGTGCCAGCAGTACAGAAGAGACCCAGTACTTC. Translating it yields CASSTEETQYF.

The rearrangement joins TRBV5-1 to TRBJ2-7; a possible D gene is TRBD2 (7 bases). CDR3 size: 16 residues. V was cut by 4 bases and J by 2 bases, with 19 bases left in between. Germline CDR1 SGHRS, CDR2 YFSETQ. Here the CDR3 reads CASSPRGAGATYEQYF. The CDR3, as DNA: TGCGCCAGCAGCCCCCGGGGGGCGGGAGCAACCTACGAGCAGTACTTC.

This clone was detected once. The chain employs TRBV12-3 or TRBV12-4 and TRBJ2-7; D might be TRBD2 (5 bases). V was clipped by 6 bases and J by 7 bases, with 16 bases between them. The CDR3 loop spans 13 amino acids. The CDR3 here is CASRWADLGEQYF. CDR3 in DNA: TGTGCCAGCAGGTGGGCGGACTTGGGGGAGCAGTACTTC.

The chain employs TRBV18 and TRBJ1-2; 10 positions agree with TRBD1. Germline V lookup: CDR1 KGHSH, CDR2 LQKENI. J was trimmed by 8 bases and V by 3 bases; bases with no gene match: 9. This CDR3 contains 15 residues. The CDR3 spells CASSPGTGEAMGYTF. The CDR3 DNA reads as TGTGCCAGCTCACCCGGGACAGGGGAGGCCATGGGCTACACCTTC.

J is TRBJ1-2 and V is TRBV6-1; 12 positions agree with TRBD1. The V gene's germline CDR1 is MNHNS and CDR2 SASEGT. V lost 3 bases and J lost 5; bases outside the gene matches: 1. The CDR3 is made up of 14 amino acids. In nucleotides, the CDR3 is TGTGCCAGCAGTGAGGGACAGGGGGCATATGGCTACACCTTC. Translating gives CASSEGQGAYGYTF.

The J gene is TRBJ1-1, the V gene TRBV12-3 or TRBV12-4, with 7 bases lining up with TRBD1. With V trimmed by 6 bases and J by 2 bases, 3 bases remained unmatched. The CDR3 has 13 residues. The CDR3 protein is CASRGTDNTEAFF. DNA of the CDR3: TGTGCCAGCAGGGGGACAGATAACACTGAAGCTTTCTTT.

The chain joins TRBV7-2 to TRBJ2-7; a possible D gene is TRBD2 (8 bases). The CDR3 runs 16 residues. Looked up from germline, CDR1 is SGHTA and CDR2 is FQGNSA. The V and J ends lost 6 bases and 2 bases respectively, with 20 bases between them. The CDR3: CASSQGGREAPYEQYF. CDR3 bases: TGTGCCAGCAGTCAGGGGGGGCGGGAGGCTCCCTACGAGCAGTACTTC.